The entry below describes one T cell receptor (beta chain). Method: immunoSEQ multiplex PCR; TCRdb's copy keeps in-frame clones and lacks some. The sample lists about 170,000 clones; 75% to 90% were seen once. Germline CDR1 MNHEY, CDR2 SMNVEV (reference sequence). The V end was cut by 5 bases, the J end by 8 bases, with 10 bases between. CDR3 length equals 13 residues. This sample was included in a study of blood T cell repertoires in COVID-19. The source material was PBMCs or T cells enriched from blood (not recorded which). The TCR sequence derives from a woman in her forties or fifties who had recovered from COVID-19. J is TRBJ1-6 and V is TRBV27; no firm D call. The CDR3 sequence is CASSPERHSPLHF. In DNA, the CDR3 is TGTGCCAGCAGTCCCGAGAGGCATTCACCCCTCCACTTT.